A single sample gave rise to the 18 T cell receptor beta chains below, sequenced in a study of blood T cell repertoires in COVID-19. Method: immunoSEQ multiplex PCR; TCRdb's copy keeps in-frame clones and lacks some. The sample shows fewer than 250,000 clones, 85% to 90% of them seen only once. Sequencing was done on a sample of peripheral blood. The receptors derive from a middle-aged man with COVID-19, enrolled during active disease.

The chain recombines TRBV3-1 (or the pseudogene TRBV3-2) with TRBJ2-7, with TRBD2 matching over 9 bases. Germline V gene lookup returns CDR1 LGHDT and CDR2 YNNKEL (reference sequence). CDR3 length: 16 residues. Trimming at V came to 5 bases and at J to 2 bases, leaving 10 bases not matched to a gene. CDR3 in DNA: TGTGCCAGCAGCTATGGCGGGGGGGTTCCTCCCTACGAGCAGTACTTC. As protein: CASSYGGGVPPYEQYF.

This chain joins TRBV4-1 and TRBJ2-7; TRBD1 is a possible D gene (5 bases). Trimming took 5 bases from V and 0 from J, leaving 11 bases between them. The CDR3 runs 14 residues. CDR1 is MGHRA and CDR2 is YSYEKL in the germline V gene. CDR3 in DNA: TGCGCCAGCAGCAAGGACAAGAGCTCCTACGAGCAGTACTTC. Encoded protein: CASSKDKSSYEQYF.

The V call is TRBV7-9, the J call TRBJ2-7; no definite D call. This CDR3 is 13 amino acids long. V was clipped by 2 bases and J by 1 base, with 6 bases between them. From germline, CDR1 is SEHNR and CDR2 FQNEAQ (reference sequence). DNA of the CDR3: TGTGCCAGCAGCTTAACCAGTTCCTACGAGCAGTACTTC. Translating gives CASSLTSSYEQYF.

The chain employs TRBV6-1 and TRBJ1-2; TRBD1 aligns across 8 bases. V lost 3 bases, J lost 6 bases, and 18 bases stayed unmatched. Germline lookup yields CDR1 MNHNS and CDR2 SASEGT. This CDR3 is built from 18 residues. This CDR3 reads CASSEVFGAGGQENGYTF. In DNA, the CDR3 is TGTGCCAGCAGTGAGGTGTTTGGGGCAGGGGGCCAGGAGAATGGCTACACCTTC.

The chain has TRBV6-1 and TRBJ1-5, with D hard to call. Germline CDR1 and CDR2: MNHNS and SASEGT. The CDR3 totals 13 residues. V lost 2 bases and J 3 bases, leaving 5 bases between the germline ends. CDR3 sequence reads: CASSETINQPQHF. CDR3 DNA: TGTGCCAGCAGTGAAACAATCAATCAGCCCCAGCATTTT.

V is TRBV25-1 and J is TRBJ2-1, with 10 positions matching TRBD1. V was clipped by 2 bases and J by 8 bases; unmatched bases: 6. Per the germline V gene, CDR1 is MGHDK and CDR2 is SYGVNS. The CDR3 is 15 residues long. The CDR3 protein is CASSEGTGAGYEQFF. The CDR3 DNA reads TGTGCCAGCAGTGAAGGGACAGGGGCTGGCTATGAGCAGTTCTTC.

The rearrangement joins TRBV25-1 to TRBJ1-4; D possibly corresponds to TRBD1 (6 bases). Trimming removed 1 base from V and 6 bases from J, with 9 bases in between. There are 14 residues in the CDR3. Looked up from germline, CDR1 is MGHDK and CDR2 is SYGVNS. CDR3 DNA: TGTGCCAGCAGTGAATTCAGGGGTCATGAAAAACTGTTTTTT. This gives the protein CASSEFRGHEKLFF.

This clone was observed a single time. The chain has TRBV27 and TRBJ2-7, with no clear D. This CDR3 has 11 residues. Germline CDR1 and CDR2: MNHEY and SMNVEV (reference sequence). Trimming removed 4 bases at V and 3 bases at J, with 4 bases between. The CDR3, as DNA: TGTGCCAGCAGTTACAACTACGAGCAGTACTTC. This sequence encodes CASSYNYEQYF.

The chain combines TRBV18 with TRBJ2-1, with 14 bases fitting TRBD2. The J segment lost 9 bases and the V segment lost 6 bases, leaving 13 bases of the junction unmatched. Germline CDR1 and CDR2: KGHSH and LQKENI. The CDR3 spans 17 residues. Written as DNA, the CDR3 is TGTGCCAGCTCTCCTACCGGGACTAGCGGGAGAAGAAGTGAGCAGTTCTTC. Its translation: CASSPTGTSGRRSEQFF.

The V call is TRBV5-1, the J call TRBJ2-3, with TRBD2 matching 11 bases. With 3 bases clipped from V and 3 bases from J, the junction kept 6 bases outside the gene matches. The length of the CDR3 is 16 residues. Looked up from germline, CDR1 is SGHRS and CDR2 is YFSETQ. CDR3 bases: TGCGCCAGCAGCTCAAGCACTAGCGGGGGTACAGATACGCAGTATTTT. Amino acid sequence: CASSSSTSGGTDTQYF.

The V and J genes are TRBV27 and TRBJ2-7, with a weak D call TRBD1 (5 bases). Deletions cut 3 bases from V and 2 bases from J, with 8 bases between. From germline, CDR1 is MNHEY and CDR2 SMNVEV (reference sequence). CDR3 length: 13 amino acids. The CDR3 loop reads CASSFARAYEQYF. The CDR3 DNA reads TGTGCCAGCAGTTTCGCCAGGGCCTACGAGCAGTACTTC.

The chain combines TRBV4-2 with TRBJ2-5, with 10 bases matching TRBD2. Germline trimming cut 0 bases from V and 4 bases from J; bases unmatched to any gene: 8. The germline V gene encodes CDR1 LGHNA and CDR2 YNFKEQ. The CDR3 length is 17 residues. CDR3 sequence (DNA): TGTGCCAGCAGCCAAGAGAGACAGCAGCGGGGGGGAGAGACCCAGTACTTC. Protein sequence: CASSQERQQRGGETQYF.

This clone was seen once. The genes are TRBV5-5 and TRBJ1-5, with 9 bases fitting TRBD1. The CDR3 totals 14 residues. Germline CDR1 is SGHKS and CDR2 is YYEKEE (reference sequence). V gave up 5 bases and J gave up 6 bases; unmatched junction bases: 6. This CDR3 reads CASSRDRDSQPQHF. The DNA for the CDR3 is TGTGCCAGCAGTCGGGACAGGGATAGTCAGCCCCAGCATTTT.

The chain carries TRBV18 and TRBJ2-2; 7 nucleotides match TRBD2. V was clipped by 5 bases and J by 1 base; unmatched bases: 10. This CDR3 is built from 17 residues. Per germline, CDR1 KGHSH and CDR2 LQKENI. The CDR3 sequence is CASSERPSGVNTGELFF. The CDR3 region has the DNA TGTGCCAGCTCAGAAAGACCTAGCGGAGTGAACACCGGGGAGCTGTTTTTT.

The chain has TRBV11-2 and TRBJ1-2; no clear D gene. The CDR3 consists of 14 residues. V dropped 5 bases and J dropped 3 bases, with 13 bases sitting between them. Per germline, CDR1 SGHAT and CDR2 FQNNGV. CDR3: CASSPPRQHYGYTF. DNA of the CDR3: TGTGCCAGCAGCCCCCCGAGGCAGCACTATGGCTACACCTTC.

The chain has TRBV7-3 and TRBJ1-1; 8 bases align to TRBD1. The CDR3 is 15 amino acids. Losses at the gene ends were 3 bases for V and 1 base for J; bases not matched to a gene: 4. From germline, CDR1 is SGHTA and CDR2 FQGTGA. Written as DNA, the CDR3 is TGTGCCAGCAGCTTGACAGGGGACGGGAACACTGAAGCTTTCTTT. It is translated as CASSLTGDGNTEAFF.

The chain joins TRBV5-1 to TRBJ2-7; possibly TRBD2 for D (5 bases). Trimming took 1 base from V and 0 from J, leaving 8 bases between them. The CDR3 sequence is 14 residues long. Germline V gene lookup returns CDR1 SGHRS and CDR2 YFSETQ. The CDR3 DNA follows: TGCGCCAGCAGCTTGAACCTAGCCTCCTACGAGCAGTACTTC. This encodes CASSLNLASYEQYF.

The J gene is TRBJ2-3, the V gene TRBV9, with TRBD2 matching over 11 bases. With 7 bases clipped from V and 8 bases from J, the junction kept 18 bases outside the gene matches. Germline V gene sequence: CDR1 SGDLS, CDR2 YYNGEE. The CDR3 spans 17 residues. Here the CDR3 reads CASSLGLAVPHQATQYF. The CDR3 DNA follows: TGTGCCAGCTCCCTGGGACTAGCGGTCCCCCATCAGGCTACGCAGTATTTT.